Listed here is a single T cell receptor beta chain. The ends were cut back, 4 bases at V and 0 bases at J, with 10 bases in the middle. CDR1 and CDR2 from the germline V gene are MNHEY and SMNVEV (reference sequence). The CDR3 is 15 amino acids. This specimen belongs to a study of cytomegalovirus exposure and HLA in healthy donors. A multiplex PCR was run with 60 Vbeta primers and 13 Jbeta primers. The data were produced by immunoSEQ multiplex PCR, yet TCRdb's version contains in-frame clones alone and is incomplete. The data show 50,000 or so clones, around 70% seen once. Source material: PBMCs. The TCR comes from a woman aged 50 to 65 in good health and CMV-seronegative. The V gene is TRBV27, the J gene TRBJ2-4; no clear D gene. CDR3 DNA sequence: TGTGCCAGCAGTTCCCCAGGTAGAGCCAAAAACATTCAGTACTTC. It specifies CASSSPGRAKNIQYF.